The present TCR beta chain was sequenced within a study of blood T cell repertoires in COVID-19. Germline V gene data show CDR1 as SGHRS and CDR2 as YFSETQ. The CDR3 totals 15 residues. Unmatched junction bases numbered 8, after V lost 4 bases and J lost 2 bases. The assay was immunoSEQ multiplex PCR, and TCRdb's table has in-frame clones only and misses some. The sample carries roughly 100,000 clones, around nine tenths recorded once. J is TRBJ1-1 and V is TRBV5-1; TRBD1 matches at 7 bases. This clonotype was obtained from a man in his forties or fifties in a cohort sampled during active COVID-19. Sample: peripheral blood. The CDR3, as DNA: TGCGCCAGCAGCATACAGGGGTTTGGAAACACTGAAGCTTTCTTT. This gives the protein CASSIQGFGNTEAFF.